The TCR beta chain described here comes from a study of cytotoxic CD8 clonotypes in ibrutinib-treated CLL. Study summary: Partial response was seen in 24 patients and complete response in 2; after median about 68 months, about 14 stayed remitted, 12 progressed. The average sample held roughly 240,000 productive templates and about 94,000 productive rearrangements. Study observations and caveats: At the start, clonality exceeded age-matched healthy donors and followed circulating CD8+ T-cell counts.

Library input was about 2.2 micrograms of DNA from cryopreserved PBMCs. Sequencing used immunoSEQ multiplex PCR; TCRdb keeps in-frame clones, though not all of them. The sample lists hundreds of thousands of clones; 80% were seen once. The CDR3 spans 15 residues. The V and J ends lost 3 bases and 2 bases, in that order; junction bases with no gene match: 4. Germline loops: CDR1 KGHSH, CDR2 LQKENI. For this clone: Its antigen is as yet unknown.

The sample in question was PBMCs, obtained before ibrutinib treatment. The source of this sequence is a human donor with chronic lymphocytic leukemia. V and J are TRBV18 and TRBJ2-7; the match to TRBD1 covers 10 bases. CDR3 loop: CASSPRQGATYEQYF. In DNA form, the CDR3 reads TGTGCCAGCTCACCGCGACAGGGGGCAACCTACGAGCAGTACTTC. Full variable domain (remainder filled in from reference TRBV18 and TRBJ2-7): NAGVMQNPRHLVRRRGQEARLRCSPMKGHSHVYWYRQLPEEGLKFMVYLQKENIIDESGMPKERFSAEFPKEGPSILRIQQVVRGDSAAYFCASSPRQGATYEQYFGPGTRLTVT.